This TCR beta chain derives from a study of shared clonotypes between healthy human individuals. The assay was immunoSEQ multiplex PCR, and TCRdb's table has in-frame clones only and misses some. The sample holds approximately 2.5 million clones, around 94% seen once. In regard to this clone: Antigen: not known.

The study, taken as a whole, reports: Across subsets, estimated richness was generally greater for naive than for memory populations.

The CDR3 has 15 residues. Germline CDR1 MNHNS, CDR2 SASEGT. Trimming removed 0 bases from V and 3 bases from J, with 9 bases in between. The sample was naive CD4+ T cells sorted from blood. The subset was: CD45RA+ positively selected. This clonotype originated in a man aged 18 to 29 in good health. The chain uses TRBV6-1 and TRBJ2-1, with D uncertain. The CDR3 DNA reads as TGTGCCAGCAGTGAAGCGCGCGGATACTACAATGAGCAGTTCTTC. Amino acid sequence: CASSEARGYYNEQFF.